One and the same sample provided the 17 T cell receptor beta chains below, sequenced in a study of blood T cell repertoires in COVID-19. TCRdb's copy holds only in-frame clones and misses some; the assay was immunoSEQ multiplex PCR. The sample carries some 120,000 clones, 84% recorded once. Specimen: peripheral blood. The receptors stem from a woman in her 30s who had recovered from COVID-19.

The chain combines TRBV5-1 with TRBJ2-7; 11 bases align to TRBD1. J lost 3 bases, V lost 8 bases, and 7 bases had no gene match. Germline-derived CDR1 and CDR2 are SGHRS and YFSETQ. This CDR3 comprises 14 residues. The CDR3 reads CASHPGTGGYEQYF. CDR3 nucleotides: TGCGCCAGTCACCCCGGGACAGGGGGCTACGAGCAGTACTTC.

CDR3 protein: CASSAGATNEKLFF. CDR3 sequence (DNA): TGTGCCAGCTCAGCAGGGGCGACTAATGAAAAACTGTTTTTT. The chain recombines TRBV18 with TRBJ1-4; TRBD1 is a possible D gene (6 bases). The CDR3 extends over 14 amino acids. Germline V gives CDR1 KGHSH, CDR2 LQKENI. Trimming left V 5 bases short and J 2 bases short, with 9 bases between.

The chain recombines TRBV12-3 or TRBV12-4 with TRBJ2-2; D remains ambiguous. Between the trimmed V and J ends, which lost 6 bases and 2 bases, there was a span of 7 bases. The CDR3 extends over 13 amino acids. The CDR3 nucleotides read TGTGCCAGCAGGGTCAGAAACACCGGGGAGCTGTTTTTT. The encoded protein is CASRVRNTGELFF.

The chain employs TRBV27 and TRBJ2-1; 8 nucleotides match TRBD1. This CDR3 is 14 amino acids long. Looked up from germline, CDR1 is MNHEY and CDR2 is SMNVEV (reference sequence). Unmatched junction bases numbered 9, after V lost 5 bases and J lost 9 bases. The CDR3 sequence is CASSLRTGGSEQFF. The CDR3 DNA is TGTGCCAGCAGTCTTCGTACAGGGGGAAGTGAGCAGTTCTTC.

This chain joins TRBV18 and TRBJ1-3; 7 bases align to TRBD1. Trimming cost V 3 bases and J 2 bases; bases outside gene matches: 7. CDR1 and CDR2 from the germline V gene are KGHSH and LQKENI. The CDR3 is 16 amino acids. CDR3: CASSPPAGGPGNTIYF. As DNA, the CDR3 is TGTGCCAGCTCACCCCCGGCAGGGGGACCTGGAAACACCATATATTTT.

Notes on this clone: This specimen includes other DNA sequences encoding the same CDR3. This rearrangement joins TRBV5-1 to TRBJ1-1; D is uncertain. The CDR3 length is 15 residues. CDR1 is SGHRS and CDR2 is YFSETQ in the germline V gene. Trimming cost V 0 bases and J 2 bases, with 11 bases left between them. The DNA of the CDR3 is TGCGCCAGCAGCTTGGTCGGCAGCGGAAACACTGAAGCTTTCTTT. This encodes CASSLVGSGNTEAFF.

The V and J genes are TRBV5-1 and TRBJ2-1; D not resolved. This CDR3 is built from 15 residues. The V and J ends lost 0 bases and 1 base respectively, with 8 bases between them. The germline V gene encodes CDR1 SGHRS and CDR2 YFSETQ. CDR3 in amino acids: CASSLARGSYNEQFF. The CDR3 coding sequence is TGCGCCAGCAGCTTGGCCCGAGGTTCCTACAATGAGCAGTTCTTC. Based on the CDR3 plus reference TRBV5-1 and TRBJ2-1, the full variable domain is KAGVTQTPRYLIKTRGQQVTLSCSPISGHRSVSWYQQTPGQGLQFLFEYFSETQRNKGNFPGRFSGRQFSNSRSEMNVSTLELGDSALYLCASSLARGSYNEQFFGPGTRLTVL.

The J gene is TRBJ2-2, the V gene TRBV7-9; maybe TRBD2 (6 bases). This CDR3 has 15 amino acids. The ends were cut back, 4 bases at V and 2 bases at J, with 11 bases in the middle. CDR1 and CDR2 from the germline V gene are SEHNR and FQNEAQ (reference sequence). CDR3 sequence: CASSSGGVNTGELFF. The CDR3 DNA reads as TGTGCCAGCAGCTCAGGCGGGGTAAACACCGGGGAGCTGTTTTTT.

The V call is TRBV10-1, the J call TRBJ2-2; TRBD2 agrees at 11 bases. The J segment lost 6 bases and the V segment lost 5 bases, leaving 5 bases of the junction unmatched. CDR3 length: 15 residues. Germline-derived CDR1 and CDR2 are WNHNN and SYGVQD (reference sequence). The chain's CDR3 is CASSPGTSGPGELFF. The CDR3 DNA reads TGCGCCAGCAGTCCCGGGACTAGCGGTCCCGGGGAGCTGTTTTTT.

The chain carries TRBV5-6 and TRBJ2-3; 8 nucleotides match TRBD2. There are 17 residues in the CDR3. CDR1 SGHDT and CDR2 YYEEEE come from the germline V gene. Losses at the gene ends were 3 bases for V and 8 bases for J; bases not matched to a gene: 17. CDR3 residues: CASSSKPGLESAGTQYF. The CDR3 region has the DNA TGTGCCAGCAGCTCCAAACCGGGACTAGAGTCCGCCGGTACGCAGTATTTT. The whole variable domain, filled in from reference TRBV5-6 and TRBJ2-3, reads DAGVTQSPTHLIKTRGQQVTLRCSPKSGHDTVSWYQQALGQGPQFIFQYYEEEERQRGNFPDRFSGHQFPNYSSELNVNALLLGDSALYLCASSSKPGLESAGTQYFGPGTRLTVL.

CDR3: CASRSSGVNEQFF. CDR3 in DNA: TGTGCCAGCAGATCTTCGGGGGTCAATGAGCAGTTCTTC. The genes are TRBV25-1 and TRBJ2-1, with D possibly being TRBD2 (6 bases). V shed 6 bases and J shed 6 bases, with 12 bases lying between them. CDR3 length: 13 residues. Germline V CDR1 and CDR2: MGHDK, SYGVNS.

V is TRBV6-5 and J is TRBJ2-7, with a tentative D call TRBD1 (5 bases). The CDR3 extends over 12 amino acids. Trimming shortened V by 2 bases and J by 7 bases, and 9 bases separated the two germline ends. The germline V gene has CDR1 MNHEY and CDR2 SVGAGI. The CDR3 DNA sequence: TGTGCCAGCAGTTACGACAGAAGGGAGCAGTACTTC. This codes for CASSYDRREQYF.

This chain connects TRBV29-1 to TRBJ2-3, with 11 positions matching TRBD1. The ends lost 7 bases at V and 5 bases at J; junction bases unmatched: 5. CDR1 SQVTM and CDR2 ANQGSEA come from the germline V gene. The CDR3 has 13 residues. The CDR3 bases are TGCAGCGGGGAGGGGACAGGGGGAGATACGCAGTATTTT. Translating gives CSGEGTGGDTQYF.

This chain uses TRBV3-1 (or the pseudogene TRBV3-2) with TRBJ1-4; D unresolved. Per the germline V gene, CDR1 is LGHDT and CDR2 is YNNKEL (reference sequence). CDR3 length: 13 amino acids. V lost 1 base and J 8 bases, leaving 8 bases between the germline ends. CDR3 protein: CASSQGAREKLFF. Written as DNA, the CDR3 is TGTGCCAGCAGCCAAGGAGCTCGGGAAAAACTGTTTTTT.

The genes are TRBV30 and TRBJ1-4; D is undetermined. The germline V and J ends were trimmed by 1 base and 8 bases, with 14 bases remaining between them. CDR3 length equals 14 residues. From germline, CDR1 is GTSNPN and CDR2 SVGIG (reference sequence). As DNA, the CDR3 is TGTGCCTGGAGTGACGGGGTAGGGTGGGAAAAACTGTTTTTT. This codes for CAWSDGVGWEKLFF.

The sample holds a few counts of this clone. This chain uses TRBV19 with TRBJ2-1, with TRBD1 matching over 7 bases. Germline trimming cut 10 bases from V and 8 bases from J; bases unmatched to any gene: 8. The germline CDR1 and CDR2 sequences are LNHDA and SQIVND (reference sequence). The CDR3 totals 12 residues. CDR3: CATTKGGHEQFF. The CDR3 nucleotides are TGTGCCACCACGAAAGGGGGCCATGAGCAGTTCTTC.

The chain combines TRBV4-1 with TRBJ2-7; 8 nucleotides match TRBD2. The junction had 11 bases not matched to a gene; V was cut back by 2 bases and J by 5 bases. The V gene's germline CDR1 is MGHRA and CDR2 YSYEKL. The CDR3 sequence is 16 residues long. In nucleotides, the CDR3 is TGCGCCAGCAGCCAATCCTGGGAGCGGGAGATCGACGAGCAGTACTTC. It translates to CASSQSWEREIDEQYF.